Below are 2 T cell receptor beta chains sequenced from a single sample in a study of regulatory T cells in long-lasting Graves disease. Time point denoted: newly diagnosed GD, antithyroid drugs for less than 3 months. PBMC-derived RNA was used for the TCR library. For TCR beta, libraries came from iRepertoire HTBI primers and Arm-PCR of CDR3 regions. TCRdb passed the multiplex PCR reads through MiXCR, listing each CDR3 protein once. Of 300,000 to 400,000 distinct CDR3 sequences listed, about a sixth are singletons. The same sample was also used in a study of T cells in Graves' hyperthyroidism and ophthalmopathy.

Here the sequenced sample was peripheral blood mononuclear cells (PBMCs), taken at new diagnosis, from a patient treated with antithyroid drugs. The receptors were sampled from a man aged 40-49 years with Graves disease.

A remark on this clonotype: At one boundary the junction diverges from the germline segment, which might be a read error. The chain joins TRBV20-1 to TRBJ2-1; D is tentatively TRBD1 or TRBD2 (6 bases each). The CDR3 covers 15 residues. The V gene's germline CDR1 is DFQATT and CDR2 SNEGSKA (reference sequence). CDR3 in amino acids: CSARDPSGAGNEQSF. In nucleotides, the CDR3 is TGCAGTGCTAGAGATCCATCGGGGGCCGGCAATGAGCAGTCCTTC.

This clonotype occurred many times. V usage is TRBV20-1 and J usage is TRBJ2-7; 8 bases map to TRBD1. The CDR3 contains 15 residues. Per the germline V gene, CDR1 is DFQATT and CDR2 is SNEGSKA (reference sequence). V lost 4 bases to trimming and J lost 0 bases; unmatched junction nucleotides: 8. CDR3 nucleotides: TGCAGTGCTACCTCCTCGGACAGGGTCTCCTACGAGCAGTACTTC. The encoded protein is CSATSSDRVSYEQYF.